This T cell receptor beta chain was recorded in a study of cytomegalovirus exposure and HLA in healthy donors. Findings of the study overall: Several V segments, TRBV6-2 and TRBV6-3 among them, could not be told apart and were dropped.

Trimming removed 2 bases from V and 10 bases from J, with 14 bases in between. CDR3 length equals 14 residues. The V gene's germline CDR1 is MNHEY and CDR2 SVGAGI. Concerning this clone itself: The target antigen is unknown.

A multiplex PCR was run with 60 Vbeta primers and 13 Jbeta primers. Clones were sequenced by immunoSEQ multiplex PCR, and TCRdb holds only the in-frame ones, with some missing. In the table there are over 120,000 clones, just under 85% of which are singletons. The sequenced sample consisted of PBMCs. The source is a woman aged 55-75 years in good health and CMV-seropositive. This chain links TRBV6-5 with TRBJ1-4; D gene uncertain. This CDR3 reads CASSYDPGRGKLFF. CDR3 DNA: TGTGCCAGCAGTTACGACCCGGGAAGAGGAAAACTGTTTTTT.